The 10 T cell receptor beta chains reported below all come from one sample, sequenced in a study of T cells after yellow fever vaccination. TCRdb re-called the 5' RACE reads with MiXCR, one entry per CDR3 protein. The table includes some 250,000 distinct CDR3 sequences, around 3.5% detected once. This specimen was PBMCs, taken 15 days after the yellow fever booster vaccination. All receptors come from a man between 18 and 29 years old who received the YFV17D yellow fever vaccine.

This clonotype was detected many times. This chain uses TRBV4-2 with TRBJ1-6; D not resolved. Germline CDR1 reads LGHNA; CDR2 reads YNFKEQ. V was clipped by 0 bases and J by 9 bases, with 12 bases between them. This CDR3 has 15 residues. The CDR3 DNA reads TGTGCCAGCAGCCAAGAAGAGGGATTGTTTTCACCCCTCCACTTT. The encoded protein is CASSQEEGLFSPLHF.

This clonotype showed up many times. The CDR3 region is CASRQQGLSTEAFF. As DNA, the CDR3 is TGTGCCAGCAGGCAACAGGGATTGAGCACTGAAGCTTTCTTT. The chain links TRBV5-4 to TRBJ1-1; D may be TRBD1 (6 bases). The CDR3 totals 14 residues. V shed 5 bases and J shed 4 bases, with 15 bases lying between them. CDR1 and CDR2 (germline): SGHNT, YYREEE (reference sequence).

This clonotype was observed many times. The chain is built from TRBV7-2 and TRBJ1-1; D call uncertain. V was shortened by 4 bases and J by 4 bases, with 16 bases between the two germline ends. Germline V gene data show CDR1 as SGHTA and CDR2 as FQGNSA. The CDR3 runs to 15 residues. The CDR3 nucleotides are TGTGCCAGCAGCTCAAGATGGGGTCTTGGCACTGAAGCTTTCTTT. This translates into CASSSRWGLGTEAFF.

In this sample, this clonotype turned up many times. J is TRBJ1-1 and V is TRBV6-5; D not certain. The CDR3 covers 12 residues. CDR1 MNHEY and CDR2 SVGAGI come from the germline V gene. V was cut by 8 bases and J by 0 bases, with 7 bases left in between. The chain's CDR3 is CASGDMNTEAFF. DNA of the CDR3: TGTGCCAGCGGCGACATGAACACTGAAGCTTTCTTT.

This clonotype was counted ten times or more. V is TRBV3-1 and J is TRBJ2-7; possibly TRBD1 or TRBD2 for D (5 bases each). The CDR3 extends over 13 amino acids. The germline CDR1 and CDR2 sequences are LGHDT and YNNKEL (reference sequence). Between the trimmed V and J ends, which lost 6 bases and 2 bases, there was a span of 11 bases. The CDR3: CASSPPGPYEQYF. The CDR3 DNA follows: TGTGCCAGCAGTCCTCCGGGACCCTACGAGCAGTACTTC.

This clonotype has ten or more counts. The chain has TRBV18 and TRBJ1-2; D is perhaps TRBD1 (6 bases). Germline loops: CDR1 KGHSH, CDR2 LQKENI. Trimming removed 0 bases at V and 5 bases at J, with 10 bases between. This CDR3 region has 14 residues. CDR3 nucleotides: TGTGCCAGCTCACCACCCGGGGGGCAGTATGGCTACACCTTC. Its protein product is CASSPPGGQYGYTF.

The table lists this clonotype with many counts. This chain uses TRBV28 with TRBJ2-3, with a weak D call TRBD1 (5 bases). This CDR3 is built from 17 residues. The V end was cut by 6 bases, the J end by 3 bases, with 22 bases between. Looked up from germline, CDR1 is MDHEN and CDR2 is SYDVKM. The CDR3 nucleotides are TGTGCCAGCAGGCCCTTCCCCCAGGGTGTCGAAACAGATACGCAGTATTTT. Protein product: CASRPFPQGVETDTQYF.

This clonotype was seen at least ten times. CDR3 DNA: TGTGCCAGCAGCCCTTTTCCCGGGACTAGCGGGGGGGCCGCAGATACGCAGTATTTT. It specifies CASSPFPGTSGGAADTQYF. The V and J genes are TRBV3-1 and TRBJ2-3; TRBD2 aligns across 16 bases. The trim removed 4 bases at V and 4 bases at J, leaving 11 bases unmatched. Per germline, CDR1 LGHDT and CDR2 YNNKEL (reference sequence). This CDR3 contains 19 residues.

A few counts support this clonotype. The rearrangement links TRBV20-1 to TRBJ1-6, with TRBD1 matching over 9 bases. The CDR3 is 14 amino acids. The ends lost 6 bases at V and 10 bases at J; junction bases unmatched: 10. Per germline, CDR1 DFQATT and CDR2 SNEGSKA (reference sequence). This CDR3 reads CSAPPGQGASPLHF. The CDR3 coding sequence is TGCAGTGCACCACCGGGACAGGGAGCCTCACCCCTCCACTTT.

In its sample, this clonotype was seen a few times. As DNA, the CDR3 is TGTGCCAGTGGACAGGGGCCGCGGACCCAGTACTTC. Its translation is CASGQGPRTQYF. The rearrangement uses TRBV19 and TRBJ2-5; 9 bases agree with TRBD1. With 8 bases clipped from V and 7 bases from J, the junction kept 5 bases outside the gene matches. The CDR3 totals 12 residues. CDR1 LNHDA and CDR2 SQIVND come from the germline V gene (reference sequence). Full variable domain (outside the CDR3, taken from reference TRBV19 and TRBJ2-5): DGGITQSPKYLFRKEGQNVTLSCEQNLNHDAMYWYRQDPGQGLRLIYYSQIVNDFQKGDIAEGYSVSREKKESFPLTVTSAQKNPTAFYLCASGQGPRTQYFGPGTRLLVL.